The present T cell receptor (beta chain) was sequenced within a study of CD8 T cells in Susac syndrome. The V gene's germline CDR1 is KGHSH and CDR2 LQKENI. V lost 6 bases and J lost 8, with 19 bases in between. The CDR3 has 14 residues. Random-hexamer reverse transcription was applied to about 0.45 to 1 ug RNA. Via MiXCR, TCRdb re-called the immunoSEQ multiplex PCR reads, giving one row per CDR3 protein. Of 150,000 to 200,000 distinct CDR3 sequences listed, roughly 94% are singletons. The sample comprised CD4+ T cells from PBMCs. The chain couples TRBV18 to TRBJ1-2; possible D gene TRBD1, 5 bases. The origin of this receptor is a human donor with multiple sclerosis. Here the CDR3 reads CASSPDGALGGYTF. The CDR3 coding sequence is TGTGCCAGCTCCCCGGATGGGGCGTTGGGCGGCTACACCTTC.